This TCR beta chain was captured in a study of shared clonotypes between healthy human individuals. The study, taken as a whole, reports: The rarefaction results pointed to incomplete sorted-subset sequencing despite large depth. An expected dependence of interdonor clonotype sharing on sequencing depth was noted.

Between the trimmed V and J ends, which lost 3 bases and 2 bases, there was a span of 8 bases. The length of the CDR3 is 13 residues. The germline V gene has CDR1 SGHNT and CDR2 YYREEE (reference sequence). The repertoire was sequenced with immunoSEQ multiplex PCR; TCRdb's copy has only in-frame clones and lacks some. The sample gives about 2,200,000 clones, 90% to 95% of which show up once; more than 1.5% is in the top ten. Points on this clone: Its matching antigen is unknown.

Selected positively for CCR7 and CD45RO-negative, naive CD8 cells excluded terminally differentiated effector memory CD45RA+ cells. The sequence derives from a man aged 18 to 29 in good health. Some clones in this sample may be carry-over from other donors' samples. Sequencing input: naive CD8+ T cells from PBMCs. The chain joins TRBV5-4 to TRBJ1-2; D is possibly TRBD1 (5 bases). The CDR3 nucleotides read TGTGCCAGCAGCTGGGGGGGGAACTATGGCTACACCTTC. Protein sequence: CASSWGGNYGYTF.